This is a list of T cell receptor beta chains from one sample in a study of blood T cell repertoires in COVID-19. TCRdb's table, derived via immunoSEQ multiplex PCR, lists solely in-frame clones and lacks some. Among around 480,000 clones listed, approximately 86% were seen once. Specimen: PBMCs or T cells enriched from blood (not recorded which). These receptors were collected from a young woman who had recovered from COVID-19. Both conserved end residues are part of each CDR3. D genes are given only for firm matches. Not all rows give a size; the values are once, few, many and, for expanded clones, a class.

J,V,size,D,DNA,CDR3
TRBJ1-6,TRBV30,NA,TRBD1,TGTGCCTGGAAATCAGGGGGCTTTTCACCCCTCCACTTT,CAWKSGGFSPLHF
TRBJ2-7,TRBV4-1,few,TRBD1,TGCGCCAGCAGCCCGACGACAGGGGTGAGCGAGCAGTACTTC,CASSPTTGVSEQYF
TRBJ1-2,TRBV28,once,NA,TGTGCCAGCAGTTTAGCGGGGTACGACTATGGCTACACCTTC,CASSLAGYDYGYTF
TRBJ2-2,TRBV5-1,NA,TRBD1,TGCGCCAGCAGCCCAACCGCAGGGGGTCGGGACACCGGGGAGCTGTTTTTT,CASSPTAGGRDTGELFF
TRBJ2-1,TRBV20-1,once,NA,TGCAGTGCCCTACGATACAATGAGCAGTTCTTC,CSALRYNEQFF
TRBJ2-3,TRBV5-4,NA,NA,TGTGCCAGCAGCTTCAGGGGGGAAGATACGCAGTATTTT,CASSFRGEDTQYF
TRBJ1-1,TRBV7-9,NA,NA,TGTGCCAGCAGCTTCGAATGGAGGGACACTGAAGCTTTCTTT,CASSFEWRDTEAFF
TRBJ1-6,TRBV7-9,NA,TRBD1,TGTGCCAGCAGCTTAAATTTCGACAGGGCCAATTCACCCCTCCACTTT,CASSLNFDRANSPLHF
TRBJ1-6,TRBV5-4,NA,NA,TGTGCCAGCAGCTCCGAGAGCGGCCCCAGCAATTCACCCCTCCACTTT,CASSSESGPSNSPLHF
TRBJ2-7,TRBV7-9,NA,NA,TGTGCCAGCAGCATAACCTGGACAGAGCAGTACTTC,CASSITWTEQYF
TRBJ1-1,TRBV30,NA,NA,TGTGCCTGGAGAATAATTGGTAGCACTGAAGCTTTCTTT,CAWRIIGSTEAFF
TRBJ1-5,TRBV7-3,NA,NA,TGTGCCAGCAGCTTAGACACCAATCAGCCCCAGCATTTT,CASSLDTNQPQHF
TRBJ2-7,TRBV10-3,NA,NA,TGTGCCATCGGGGCGGGGGCCAACTACGAGCAGTACTTC,CAIGAGANYEQYF
TRBJ1-3,TRBV5-5,NA,NA,TGTGCCAGCAGCTTGAGGTCAGGGGGAAACACCATATATTTT,CASSLRSGGNTIYF
TRBJ1-1,TRBV2,few,NA,TGTGCCAGCAGTGAAAAAGGGAGCGCTCTGAACACTGAAGCTTTCTTT,CASSEKGSALNTEAFF
TRBJ2-3,TRBV18,NA,NA,TGTGCCAGCTCACCGGAACGACTCACCACAGATACGCAGTATTTT,CASSPERLTTDTQYF
TRBJ1-2,TRBV6-5,NA,NA,TGTGCCAGCAGTTACAATTCCCCTCGCGACTATGGCTACACCTTC,CASSYNSPRDYGYTF
TRBJ2-3,TRBV3-1/TRBV3-2,once,NA,TGTGCCAGCAGCCAAGCAGGGAGGGATACGCAGTATTTT,CASSQAGRDTQYF
TRBJ2-1,TRBV27,NA,NA,TGTGCCAGCAGTTTGCTAGCGTTGAGCTCCTACAATGAGCAGTTCTTC,CASSLLALSSYNEQFF
TRBJ1-3,TRBV3-1/TRBV3-2,NA,TRBD1,TGTGCCAGCAGCCAGACTACAGGGGGCAGTTTTGGAAACACCATATATTTT,CASSQTTGGSFGNTIYF
TRBJ1-2,TRBV19,NA,NA,TGTGCCAGTAGTACCGGGGGTGCTAACTATGGCTACACCTTC,CASSTGGANYGYTF
TRBJ1-5,TRBV28,NA,TRBD1,TGTGCCAGCACCAACCCGGGACAGCTAAATCAGCCCCAGCATTTT,CASTNPGQLNQPQHF
TRBJ1-4,TRBV28,NA,TRBD1,TGTGCCAGCAGTCGGACAGGGGACGGTAATGAAAAACTGTTTTTT,CASSRTGDGNEKLFF
TRBJ1-3,TRBV5-5,NA,NA,TGTGCCAGCAGCCCGAGGACAGCCTACTCTAGCTCTGGAAACACCATATATTTT,CASSPRTAYSSSGNTIYF
TRBJ1-1,TRBV6-5,NA,NA,TGTGCCAGCAGTTGGGACACCCAACGGGGCACTGAAGCTTTCTTT,CASSWDTQRGTEAFF
TRBJ1-5,TRBV12-3/TRBV12-4,NA,NA,TGTGCCAGCAGTTTTGACAGAAGTCAGCCCCAGCATTTT,CASSFDRSQPQHF
TRBJ1-2,TRBV30,NA,TRBD1,TGTGCCTGGAGTCGTTATCCGACAGGGGGTACCTATGGCTACACCTTC,CAWSRYPTGGTYGYTF
TRBJ1-1,TRBV6-5,NA,TRBD1,TGTGCCAGCACCCCCGGGACAGAGAACACTGAAGCTTTCTTT,CASTPGTENTEAFF
TRBJ2-5,TRBV6-1,NA,NA,TGTGCCAGCAGTGATGGGTGGGGGGGCTATGAGACCCAGTACTTC,CASSDGWGGYETQYF
TRBJ2-1,TRBV3-1/TRBV3-2,NA,NA,TGTGCCAGCAGCCATAGGGAGACTGAGCAGTTCTTC,CASSHRETEQFF
TRBJ1-2,TRBV28,once,NA,TGTGCCAGCAGTTTAGCGTACGGAGTGAATGGCTACACCTTC,CASSLAYGVNGYTF
TRBJ1-4,TRBV7-6,NA,NA,TGTGCCAGCAGCCTCGGGGGGGGACCAAATGAAAAACTGTTTTTT,CASSLGGGPNEKLFF
TRBJ2-2,TRBV30,once,NA,TGTGCCCGGACGGGAGACCGACGTGTGCACACCGGGGAGCTGTTTTTT,CARTGDRRVHTGELFF
TRBJ2-3,TRBV3-1/TRBV3-2,NA,NA,TGTGCCAGCAGCCGTCAGGGGTTGGGGGGGACAGATACGCAGTATTTT,CASSRQGLGGTDTQYF
TRBJ2-7,TRBV7-9,few,NA,TGTGCCAGCAGCTTAGTACAGGGTACCGACGAGCAGTACTTC,CASSLVQGTDEQYF
TRBJ2-3,TRBV7-8,NA,NA,TGTGCCAGCAGCTTTAGGAGGACTTTCCTTCGAGATACGCAGTATTTT,CASSFRRTFLRDTQYF
TRBJ1-1,TRBV5-6,once,NA,TGTGCCAGCAGACTAGGGAGCACTGAAGCTTTCTTT,CASRLGSTEAFF
TRBJ1-1,TRBV19,NA,NA,TGTGCCAGTAGTGTCGGGACTGGAAGGAACACTGAAGCTTTCTTT,CASSVGTGRNTEAFF
TRBJ2-2,TRBV19,NA,TRBD2,TGTGCCAGTACTGGTAGCGGGGGGGCCGGGGAGCTGTTTTTT,CASTGSGGAGELFF
TRBJ2-3,TRBV5-1,NA,TRBD1,TGCGCCAGCAGCCCCTGGGACAGGGTCACAGATACGCAGTATTTT,CASSPWDRVTDTQYF
TRBJ1-4,TRBV11-1,few,NA,TGTGCCAGCAGCCAGCCACGGGCAACTAATGAAAAACTGTTTTTT,CASSQPRATNEKLFF
TRBJ2-1,TRBV3-1/TRBV3-2,NA,TRBD2,TGTGCCAGCAGCCAGACTAGCGGGGGGGACAATGAGCAGTTCTTC,CASSQTSGGDNEQFF
TRBJ1-2,TRBV3-1/TRBV3-2,NA,TRBD1,TGTGCCAGCAGCCAAGTGGTACAGGGGGAGGGCTACACCTTC,CASSQVVQGEGYTF
TRBJ2-5,TRBV5-4,NA,NA,TGTGCCAGCAGCTTGGAAGGGGGCCAAGAGACCCAGTACTTC,CASSLEGGQETQYF
TRBJ2-7,TRBV7-2,NA,TRBD1,TGTGCCAGCAGCTGGGACAGATACGAGCAGTACTTC,CASSWDRYEQYF
TRBJ2-3,TRBV2,NA,NA,TGTGCCAGCAGTGAGGAGTGGGGGCCTGGGTCAGATACGCAGTATTTT,CASSEEWGPGSDTQYF
TRBJ1-2,TRBV9,NA,NA,TGTGCCAGCAGCTTGGATGTATCAGGGGTCTATGGCTACACCTTC,CASSLDVSGVYGYTF
TRBJ2-2,TRBV5-4,once,NA,TGTGCCAGCAGCTTAAAAGACAGGTCTACCGGGGAGCTGTTTTTT,CASSLKDRSTGELFF
TRBJ2-3,TRBV11-2,NA,NA,TGTGCCAGCAGCCGAACCGGACTTAGCGACACAGATACGCAGTATTTT,CASSRTGLSDTDTQYF
TRBJ2-1,TRBV24-1,NA,NA,TGTGCCACCAGAGGGACAACGATAACGAATGAGCAGTTCTTC,CATRGTTITNEQFF
TRBJ1-5,TRBV5-1,NA,TRBD1,TGCGCCAGCAGCTCCGGGACAGGGATCCATCAGCCCCAGCATTTT,CASSSGTGIHQPQHF
TRBJ1-2,TRBV2,NA,NA,TGTGCCAGCAGTGGTGTCATTAGCTATGGCTACACCTTC,CASSGVISYGYTF
TRBJ2-5,TRBV27,few,TRBD2,TGTGCCAGCAGTAGGACTAGCGGGGGGGAGACCCAGTACTTC,CASSRTSGGETQYF